This TCR beta chain was documented in a study of blood T cells in healthy people across ages. A second PCR, run for roughly 6 to 11 cycles, used a sample-barcoded 5' primer plus a J-beta primer mix. Each cDNA was tagged by a template-switch adaptor containing 12 random nucleotides. TCRdb redid the calling of the 5' RACE reads with MiXCR, one entry per CDR3 protein. The sample gives about 810,000 distinct CDR3 sequences, 36% of which show up once; roughly 13% is in the top ten. This clonotype has a handful of counts. Its antigen remains unknown. This CDR3 spans 15 amino acids. Trimming cost V 4 bases and J 8 bases, with 15 bases left between them. Germline-derived CDR1 and CDR2 are SGHTA and FQGNSA. Study-wide results and limits: The study found more naive CD4+ cells and higher diversity in long-lived than aged donors.

Sequenced sample: blood. The source of this sequence is a young man in good health. The rearrangement uses TRBV7-2 and TRBJ1-6; tentative D call: TRBD1 (6 bases). The CDR3 is CASSSPDSVHSPLHF. CDR3 nucleotide sequence: TGTGCCAGCAGCTCCCCGGACAGCGTTCATTCACCCCTCCACTTT.